What follows describes a single TCR beta chain. CDR3 size: 14 residues. Trimming removed 2 bases from V and 4 bases from J, with 12 bases in between. Germline values: CDR1 MNHEY, CDR2 SVGAGI. The source of the sample is a study of blood T cell repertoires in COVID-19. Study overall: Sites across the United States, Italy and Spain contributed samples from acute and convalescent COVID-19. T cells, B-cell-depleted T cells, or PBMCs provided the cDNA or gDNA that served as material.

Original processing methods: Amplification from reference gene primers served as the basis for estimated nucleated cell counts. Assay: immunoSEQ multiplex PCR; the TCRdb copy retains only in-frame clones and omits some. V, J and clone size are taken as reported in that table, and D and trimming were inferred from the DNA itself. Here the sample spans roughly 300,000 clones, around 87% being singletons. This receptor was taken from a woman between 45 and 65 years old who had recovered from COVID-19. The chain joins TRBV6-5 to TRBJ2-7; D is perhaps TRBD2 (7 bases). What was sequenced was peripheral blood. In DNA, the CDR3 is TGTGCCAGCAGTTACCGCAGGGGAGGGTACGAGCAGTACTTC. Its protein is CASSYRRGGYEQYF.